A selection of T cell receptor beta chains follows, all from one sample in a study of shared clonotypes between healthy human individuals. Clones were sequenced by immunoSEQ multiplex PCR, and TCRdb holds only the in-frame ones, with some missing. This table has about 2.4 million clones, roughly 93% appearing once. Sample: naive CD4+ T cells from PBMCs. These receptors were obtained from a man between 18 and 35 years old in good health. Some clones in this sample may be carry-over from other donors' samples. CDR3s include the opening cysteine and the closing phenylalanine or tryptophan. D genes are given only for firm matches. Rows give clone size only sometimes, using once, few, many, or a class for an expanded clone.

-	-	TRBV2	TRBJ1-2	TGTGCCAGCGGAGCTGGGCGGATCTCCTATGGCTACACCTTC	CASGAGRISYGYTF
-	-	TRBV19	TRBJ2-7	TGTGCCAGTAGTATAGCTCTGGGGAGCTCCTACGAGCAGTACTTC	CASSIALGSSYEQYF
-	-	TRBV28	TRBJ2-2	TGTGCCAGCAGTTTATGGGAAAACACCGGGGAGCTGTTTTTT	CASSLWENTGELFF
once	TRBD2	TRBV11-3	TRBJ2-1	TGTGCCAGCAGCCCAGGACTAGCGGGGGGTAGGGAGCAGTTCTTC	CASSPGLAGGREQFF
-	TRBD2	TRBV30	TRBJ2-1	TGTGCCTGGAGTCCCCCGGGACTAGCGGGAGGGAATGAGCAGTTCTTC	CAWSPPGLAGGNEQFF
-	-	TRBV5-6	TRBJ2-3	TGTGCCAGCAAATGGGGCGGACGCACAGATACGCAGTATTTT	CASKWGGRTDTQYF
-	-	TRBV28	TRBJ2-7	TGTGCCAGCAGTTCCGATACTTACGAGCAGTACTTC	CASSSDTYEQYF
-	-	TRBV7-2	TRBJ2-7	TGTGCCAGCAGCTTAGTCCGAAGCTCCTACGAGCAGTACTTC	CASSLVRSSYEQYF
-	-	TRBV6-5	TRBJ1-1	TGTGCCAGCAGTTACGTATCTGGGATTCACACTGAAGCTTTCTTT	CASSYVSGIHTEAFF
-	-	TRBV29-1	TRBJ1-1	TGCAGCGTTGAACGGGGGCCAAACACTGAAGCTTTCTTT	CSVERGPNTEAFF
-	-	TRBV29-1	TRBJ2-3	TGCAGCGTTGAAGGAGGGAGCAATACGCAGTATTTT	CSVEGGSNTQYF
-	TRBD2	TRBV4-1	TRBJ2-1	TGCGCCAGCAGCAAGAGGGAAGGACTAGCGGGAGATGAGCAGTTCTTC	CASSKREGLAGDEQFF
-	TRBD2	TRBV15	TRBJ2-5	TGTGCCACCCGGACTAGCGGGAGAGTCCAATACTTC	CATRTSGRVQYF
-	-	TRBV19	TRBJ1-4	TGTGCCAGTATCCGGGGGGATGCAACTAATGAAAAACTGTTTTTT	CASIRGDATNEKLFF
-	-	TRBV30	TRBJ2-5	TGTGCCTGGAGTGTTGTCGGGGTATTACAAGAGACCCAGTACTTC	CAWSVVGVLQETQYF
-	-	TRBV19	TRBJ2-7	TGTGCCACTCAAAACACCTTAGGGCGAAGTGGGTACGAGCAGTACTTC	CATQNTLGRSGYEQYF
-	-	TRBV29-1	TRBJ1-1	TGCAGCGTTGACAGGGCGAACACTGAAGCTTTCTTT	CSVDRANTEAFF
-	-	TRBV5-1	TRBJ1-4	TGCGCCAGCAGCTTGAGCTCCGCAACTAATGAAGAACTGTTTTTT	CASSLSSATNEELFF
-	TRBD2	TRBV7-8	TRBJ2-4	TGTGCCAGCAGCGGACGGGGACTAGGCAACATTCAGTACTTC	CASSGRGLGNIQYF
-	TRBD2	TRBV4-2	TRBJ2-5	TGTGCCAGCAGCCAATCGGTAATAGCGGGAGTCGGGGAGACCCAGTACTTC	CASSQSVIAGVGETQYF
-	-	TRBV7-9	TRBJ1-1	TGTGCCAGCAGCTTAGCATGGACTGAAGCTTTCTTT	CASSLAWTEAFF
-	-	TRBV30	TRBJ2-5	TGTGCCTGGAGTGGGCAGAGACAAGAGACCCAGTACTTC	CAWSGQRQETQYF
-	-	TRBV5-1	TRBJ2-7	TGCGCCAGCAGCTTACCGGGATCTACTCGAGCAGCCACCTTC	CASSLPGSTRAATF
-	TRBD2	TRBV19	TRBJ2-1	TGTGCCAGTCGGGCTAGCGGGAGAGCTGAGCAGTTCTTC	CASRASGRAEQFF
-	TRBD1	TRBV27	TRBJ1-5	TGTGCCAGCAGGGGGGGGACAGTTTATAGCAATCAGCCCCAGCATTTT	CASRGGTVYSNQPQHF
-	-	TRBV2	TRBJ2-3	TGTGCCTCGGGAGGGGGCGCATGGGATACGCAGTATTTT	CASGGGAWDTQYF
-	-	TRBV6-5	TRBJ1-2	TGTGCCAGCAGTGGACAGACGATCTATGGCTACACCTTC	CASSGQTIYGYTF
-	-	TRBV6-6	TRBJ1-4	TGTGCCAGCAGTTACCCTCGGGGCGTTAATGAAAAACTGTTTTTT	CASSYPRGVNEKLFF
-	TRBD1	TRBV5-5	TRBJ1-1	TGTGCCAGCAGCCCCACAAGGGGACAGGGTCGGACTGAAGCTTTCTTT	CASSPTRGQGRTEAFF
-	TRBD1	TRBV5-1	TRBJ2-1	TGCGCCAGCAGCCAAGCGGACAGGGGTCAGTACAATGAGCAGTTCTTC	CASSQADRGQYNEQFF
-	-	TRBV2	TRBJ1-4	TGTGCCAGCAGTGAAATAGTAGGGAGCGGTGAAAAACTGTTTTTT	CASSEIVGSGEKLFF
-	-	TRBV7-2	TRBJ2-7	TGTGCCAGCAGGCAGTACGGGAACTCCTACGAGCAGTACTTC	CASRQYGNSYEQYF
-	-	TRBV2	TRBJ1-3	TGTGCCAGCAGCTCAGAGGGGGGGAGTGGAAACACCATATATTTT	CASSSEGGSGNTIYF
-	TRBD2	TRBV2	TRBJ2-5	TGTGCCAGCACCGGGACTAGCGGGACCCAGTACTTC	CASTGTSGTQYF
-	-	TRBV7-2	TRBJ2-2	TGTGCCAGCAGCTTCAGGGGACGGGAGCTGTTTTTT	CASSFRGRELFF
-	-	TRBV18	TRBJ1-5	TGTGCCAGCTCACCATATCGAGAGAATCAGCCCCAGCATTTT	CASSPYRENQPQHF
-	TRBD1	TRBV19	TRBJ2-2	TGTGCCAGTAGCGAACAGACAGGGACGAGGTCCGGGGAGCTGTTTTTT	CASSEQTGTRSGELFF
-	TRBD1	TRBV6-6	TRBJ2-2	TGTGCCACAGAAAGTCAGGGGGCGCGGCCCGGGGAGCTGTTTTTT	CATESQGARPGELFF
-	-	TRBV18	TRBJ2-2	TGTGCCAGCTCACCACAGCAGGGCACCGGGGAGCTGTTTTTT	CASSPQQGTGELFF
-	-	TRBV7-2	TRBJ1-1	TGTGCCAGCAGCTGGGCCAGGGGAAAGCTTTGGACTTTCTTT	CASSWARGKLWTFF
-	-	TRBV28	TRBJ1-5	TGTGCCAGCAGTTTAGCGGGTGGCAATCAGCCCCAGCATTTT	CASSLAGGNQPQHF
once	TRBD1	TRBV11-1	TRBJ2-7	TGTGCCAGCAGCGCCCTCCCGGGACAGGGTAGCTCCTACGAGCAGTACTTC	CASSALPGQGSSYEQYF
-	-	TRBV7-3	TRBJ2-1	TGTGCCAGCAGCTTATACCCTCTAGGGGACAATGAGCAGTTCTTC	CASSLYPLGDNEQFF
-	-	TRBV5-4	TRBJ2-2	TGTGCCAGCAGCTTGGCCCCCCTGCCCGGGGAGCTGTTTTTT	CASSLAPLPGELFF
few	-	TRBV27	TRBJ1-5	TGTGCCAGCACACTACAGCCCCAGCATTTT	CASTLQPQHF
-	TRBD2	TRBV2	TRBJ2-1	TGTGCCAGCAGTGAGCGGGAGCCCGGGACTAGCAGATACAATGAGCAGTTCTTC	CASSEREPGTSRYNEQFF
-	-	TRBV7-9	TRBJ1-4	TGTGCCAGCAGCGCTGGACAGTCAACTAATGAAAAACTGTTTTTT	CASSAGQSTNEKLFF
-	-	TRBV30	TRBJ2-7	TGTGCCTGGGAAAGGACAGTTATAGGGAGCGAGCAGTACTTC	CAWERTVIGSEQYF
once	TRBD2	TRBV27	TRBJ2-7	TGTGCCAGCAGTTTATATATGTCTAGCGGGGGACCCTACGAGCAGTACTTC	CASSLYMSSGGPYEQYF